This passage covers 26 T cell receptor beta chains from one sample sequenced in a study of T cells after yellow fever vaccination. TCRdb reanalysed the 5' RACE reads using MiXCR and keeps one entry per CDR3 protein. The table lists 25,000 to 30,000 distinct CDR3 sequences, approximately 6.5% of them singletons. Sequenced material: PBMCs, either bulk or a sorted T-cell subset (CD4+, CD8+, memory, or dextramer-sorted; not recorded which), taken on the day of the yellow fever booster vaccination. The receptors were gathered from a man under 40 who received the YFV17D yellow fever vaccine.

This clonotype was counted at least ten times. The chain joins TRBV10-3 to TRBJ2-7; 11 nucleotides line up with TRBD2. In germline, CDR1 is ENHRY, CDR2 SYGVKD. V was pared by 2 bases and J by 1 base, with 7 bases of the junction left unmatched. The CDR3 loop spans 17 amino acids. The CDR3 DNA reads TGTGCCATCAGTGAGACCGGGAGACTAGCGGGGTCCTACGAGCAGTACTTC. Protein product: CAISETGRLAGSYEQYF.

This clonotype was picked up many times. The V gene is TRBV20-1, the J gene TRBJ2-1; possibly TRBD2 for D (5 bases). The CDR3 covers 13 residues. V was trimmed by 6 bases and J by 8 bases, leaving 17 bases between them. Germline CDR1 and CDR2: DFQATT and SNEGSKA (reference sequence). In DNA form, the CDR3 reads TGCAGTGCCGGCCTAGCTAGCTTCGATGAGCAGTTCTTC. Amino acids: CSAGLASFDEQFF.

This clonotype was counted ten times or more. The chain links TRBV4-3 to TRBJ2-2; D gene unclear. Between the trimmed V and J ends, which lost 1 base and 4 bases, there was a span of 16 bases. There are 17 residues in the CDR3. Germline CDR1 reads LGHNA; CDR2 reads YSLEER. CDR3 in DNA: TGCGCCAGCAGCCAAGCCCCGACCGCCCGAGTCACCGGGGAGCTGTTTTTT. Encoded protein: CASSQAPTARVTGELFF.

This clonotype was counted a few times. This chain links TRBV27 with TRBJ1-5; D gene unclear. In germline, CDR1 is MNHEY, CDR2 SMNVEV (reference sequence). The CDR3 has 14 amino acids. V was pared by 2 bases and J by 4 bases, with 9 bases between. The CDR3 region has the DNA TGTGCCAGCAGTTTACAGCCAGTGAATCAGCCCCAGCATTTT. Translated: CASSLQPVNQPQHF.

This clonotype was counted only a few times. The chain uses TRBV4-3 and TRBJ2-3; 7 bases are shared with TRBD2. After removal of 0 bases from V and 6 bases from J, the junction contained 6 bases not matched to a gene. CDR3 length equals 15 residues. Germline V gene sequence: CDR1 LGHNA, CDR2 YSLEER. In DNA, the CDR3 is TGCGCCAGCAGCCAAGAGTGGGCGGGAGCGGATACGCAGTATTTT. It codes for CASSQEWAGADTQYF.

This clonotype was seen repeatedly, ten times or more. The J gene is TRBJ2-1, the V gene TRBV30; possible D gene TRBD2, 5 bases. Germline loops: CDR1 GTSNPN, CDR2 SVGIG (reference sequence). V was trimmed by 2 bases and J by 7 bases, leaving 15 bases between them. The CDR3 covers 14 residues. CDR3 in amino acids: CAWSTGAEVNEQFF. CDR3 bases: TGTGCCTGGAGTACCGGCGCGGAGGTTAATGAGCAGTTCTTC.

Many counts were recorded for this clonotype. The chain has TRBV10-3 and TRBJ2-7; D unclear. V shed 3 bases and J shed 1 base, with 4 bases lying between them. This CDR3 comprises 12 residues. Per germline, CDR1 ENHRY and CDR2 SYGVKD. In DNA, the CDR3 is TGTGCCATCAGTGACAGTTCCTACGAGCAGTACTTC. Translating gives CAISDSSYEQYF.

Ten or more counts support this clonotype. The chain carries TRBV5-1 and TRBJ2-1; 8 bases fit TRBD1. The CDR3 has 15 residues. The V and J ends lost 4 bases and 2 bases, in that order; junction bases with no gene match: 5. Per the germline V gene, CDR1 is SGHRS and CDR2 is YFSETQ. DNA for the CDR3: TGCGCCAGCAGCCCCCGGACAGGGACCTACAATGAGCAGTTCTTC. This gives the protein CASSPRTGTYNEQFF.

This clonotype came up many times. The rearrangement joins TRBV7-9 to TRBJ2-5; 12 nucleotides agree with TRBD2. The CDR3 runs 16 residues. Looked up from germline, CDR1 is SEHNR and CDR2 is FQNEAQ (reference sequence). With 5 bases clipped from V and 1 base from J, the junction kept 5 bases outside the gene matches. Here the CDR3 reads CASSLGLAGTQETQYF. Written as DNA, the CDR3 is TGTGCCAGCAGCCTTGGACTAGCGGGAACCCAAGAGACCCAGTACTTC.

This chain uses TRBV12-3 or TRBV12-4 with TRBJ2-1; 10 bases match TRBD2. This CDR3 has 18 residues. Trimming removed 11 bases from V and 5 bases from J; junction bases left unmatched: 21. CDR3 loop: CACCFRSSSGSLHNEQFF. Written as DNA, the CDR3 is TGTGCCTGCTGTTTTCGGTCTTCTAGCGGGAGTCTCCACAATGAGCAGTTCTTC.

Concerning this clonotype: Relative to the germline gene, one junction end is altered; a read error may explain this. The chain is built from TRBV5-6 and TRBJ1-2; 8 bases agree with TRBD1. CDR3 length: 13 amino acids. CDR1 and CDR2 from the germline V gene are SGHDT and YYEEEE. The CDR3 reads CAISPGTGGGYTF. The CDR3 nucleotides are TGTGCCATCAGCCCCGGGACAGGAGGAGGCTACACCTTC. The variable domain in full, with the rest retrieved from reference TRBV5-6 and TRBJ1-2, is DAGVTQSPTHLIKTRGQQVTLRCSPKSGHDTVSWYQQALGQGPQFIFQYYEEEERQRGNFPDRFSGHQFPNYSSELNVNALLLGDSALYLCAISPGTGGGYTFGSGTRLTVV.

This clonotype was picked up many times. The genes are TRBV4-2 and TRBJ2-1, with D unclear. CDR3 size: 17 residues. The germline V gene has CDR1 LGHNA and CDR2 YNFKEQ. Trimming left V 0 bases short and J 3 bases short, with 15 bases between. In nucleotides, the CDR3 is TGTGCCAGCAGCCAAGACGGCGCATGGTCAGGCTACAATGAGCAGTTCTTC. This encodes CASSQDGAWSGYNEQFF.

At least ten counts were recorded for this clonotype. The chain has TRBV20-1 and TRBJ1-1; 7 positions match TRBD1. This CDR3 has 13 residues. Germline CDR1 and CDR2: DFQATT and SNEGSKA (reference sequence). V was clipped by 8 bases and J by 1 base; unmatched bases: 7. The CDR3 is CSSPGTENTEAFF. The CDR3, as DNA: TGCAGTTCCCCCGGGACAGAGAACACTGAAGCTTTCTTT.

This clonotype was counted many times. The chain couples TRBV11-2 to TRBJ2-5, with 8 bases identical to TRBD1. Germline-derived CDR1 and CDR2 are SGHAT and FQNNGV. J lost 3 bases, V lost 1 base, and 7 bases had no gene match. This CDR3 is built from 16 residues. CDR3 in DNA: TGTGCCAGCAGCTTAGTTTATGGGACAGGAGAAGAGACCCAGTACTTC. This codes for CASSLVYGTGEETQYF. The whole variable domain, remainder taken from reference TRBV11-2 and TRBJ2-5, is EAGVAQSPRYKIIEKRQSVAFWCNPISGHATLYWYQQILGQGPKLLIQFQNNGVVDDSQLPKDRFSAERLKGVDSTLKIQPAKLEDSAVYLCASSLVYGTGEETQYFGPGTRLLVL.

At least ten counts were recorded for this clonotype. This rearrangement joins TRBV10-3 to TRBJ1-1; TRBD1 is a possible D gene (6 bases). CDR3 length: 13 residues. V lost 6 bases to trimming and J lost 2 bases, with 10 bases between them. Germline V gene sequence: CDR1 ENHRY, CDR2 SYGVKD. CDR3 nucleotides: TGTGCCATCAGACTAGGGGGAAACACTGAAGCTTTCTTT. Protein product: CAIRLGGNTEAFF.

This clonotype was detected a few times. J is TRBJ1-1 and V is TRBV27; possibly TRBD1 for D (6 bases). The V and J ends lost 5 bases and 4 bases respectively, with 20 bases between them. The CDR3 sequence is 16 residues long. Looked up from germline, CDR1 is MNHEY and CDR2 is SMNVEV (reference sequence). The CDR3 reads CASSRDRNEGSTEAFF. DNA for the CDR3: TGTGCCAGCAGTAGAGACAGGAACGAGGGGAGCACTGAAGCTTTCTTT.

Ten or more counts support this clonotype. This chain links TRBV27 with TRBJ1-1; D unclear. Germline loops: CDR1 MNHEY, CDR2 SMNVEV (reference sequence). Trimming stripped 3 bases from V and 4 bases from J, with 12 bases between. The length of the CDR3 is 14 residues. Here the CDR3 DNA reads TGTGCCAGCAGTTTTCTGGGTATAGGCACTGAAGCTTTCTTT. Translation: CASSFLGIGTEAFF.

This clonotype was seen repeatedly, ten times or more. The chain joins TRBV12-3 or TRBV12-4 to TRBJ1-1; D unclear. The CDR3 runs 12 residues. V shed 6 bases and J shed 4 bases, with 9 bases lying between them. The CDR3 DNA reads as TGTGCCAGCAGCCTTAGCCGCACTGAAGCTTTCTTT. Its protein is CASSLSRTEAFF.

Of note for this clonotype: This may be a read error, as it is one base from a much larger clone. The V call is TRBV7-9, the J call TRBJ2-3; D remains unclear. V lost 3 bases and J lost 8, with 12 bases in between. The CDR3 is made up of 13 amino acids. The germline gives CDR1 SEHNR, CDR2 FQNEAQ (reference sequence). The chain's CDR3 is CASSFVFPGTQYF. The DNA of the CDR3 is TGTGCCAGCAGCTTTGTATTCCCCGGTACGCAGTATTTT.

Of note for this clonotype: The junction departs from the called germline gene at one end, perhaps through a read error. This rearrangement joins TRBV12-3 or TRBV12-4 to TRBJ2-7; D ambiguous. CDR3 size: 19 residues. CDR3 residues: CASCLYQFNISGHSYEQYF. DNA for the CDR3: TGTGCCAGCTGTTTATATCAGTTTAATATTTCGGGCCACTCCTACGAGCAGTACTTC.

This clonotype was seen at least ten times. The V gene is TRBV7-9, the J gene TRBJ2-1; maybe TRBD2 (6 bases). Trimming stripped 5 bases from V and 4 bases from J, with 15 bases between. The germline gives CDR1 SEHNR, CDR2 FQNEAQ (reference sequence). This CDR3 is 15 amino acids long. The DNA of the CDR3 is TGTGCCAGCAGCCTCCGGAGGGGCGGTTACAATGAGCAGTTCTTC. Protein: CASSLRRGGYNEQFF.

A few counts support this clonotype. The V gene is TRBV9, the J gene TRBJ2-3; D ambiguous. The CDR3 contains 14 residues. V lost 3 bases and J 2 bases, leaving 10 bases between the germline ends. Germline-derived CDR1 and CDR2 are SGDLS and YYNGEE. CDR3 nucleotide sequence: TGTGCCAGCAGCGCAGTAGGGTTCACAGATACGCAGTATTTT. Amino acids: CASSAVGFTDTQYF. Full variable domain (remainder filled in from reference TRBV9 and TRBJ2-3): DSGVTQTPKHLITATGQRVTLRCSPRSGDLSVYWYQQSLDQGLQFLIQYYNGEERAKGNILERFSAQQFPDLHSELNLSSLELGDSALYFCASSAVGFTDTQYFGPGTRLTVL.

This clonotype was recorded at least ten times. The chain recombines TRBV28 with TRBJ2-7, with TRBD1 matching 8 bases. The germline CDR1 and CDR2 sequences are MDHEN and SYDVKM. The V gene end was trimmed by 7 bases and the J gene end by 6 bases; junction bases not matched to a gene: 17. The CDR3 consists of 16 residues. CDR3 coding DNA: TGTGCCAGCACCCCCTGGCGTAGTGACAGGGGCGTCGAGCAGTACTTC. As protein: CASTPWRSDRGVEQYF.

This clonotype was observed many times. The chain uses TRBV27 and TRBJ1-5; possibly TRBD1 for D (5 bases). V was cut by 2 bases and J by 7 bases, with 9 bases left in between. The CDR3 length is 13 residues. The V gene's germline CDR1 is MNHEY and CDR2 SMNVEV (reference sequence). The DNA for the CDR3 is TGTGCCAGCAGTTTAAGGGGTGCGCAGCCCCAGCATTTT. This codes for CASSLRGAQPQHF.

This clonotype has ten or more counts. The genes are TRBV30 and TRBJ2-1, with D perhaps TRBD2 (5 bases). Trimming took off 2 bases at V and 9 bases at J, with 14 bases between the two ends. The CDR3 runs to 13 residues. In germline, CDR1 is GTSNPN, CDR2 SVGIG (reference sequence). Here the CDR3 DNA reads TGTGCCTGGAGTTTTGATGGAGGAAGTGAGCAGTTCTTC. It encodes CAWSFDGGSEQFF.

This clonotype has more than one count but fewer than ten. The chain carries TRBV5-5 and TRBJ2-7, with D perhaps matching TRBD1 or TRBD2 (5 bases each). CDR3 length equals 16 residues. Germline V gene sequence: CDR1 SGHKS, CDR2 YYEKEE (reference sequence). Between the trimmed V and J ends, which lost 0 bases and 5 bases, there was a span of 18 bases. The CDR3 nucleotides read TGTGCCAGCAGCTTGGCTTTCGTCACGGGGACCCACGAGCAGTACTTC. It yields the protein CASSLAFVTGTHEQYF.